Here is one TCR beta chain with its context. Its cognate antigen is unknown. The method was immunoSEQ multiplex PCR; TCRdb's version includes in-frame clones alone and lacks a portion of them. This table holds about 45,000 clones, approximately 70% found once. The sample originates from a study of vaccination effects on CD4 cells after COVID-19. Regarding the study as a whole: Late post-vaccination samples showed marked contraction of infection- and vaccine-induced clones.

Antigen-specific CD4+ T cells were expanded with viral peptide pools in the ViraFEST assay before sequencing. Cells that had been cultured for 10 days were the source of isolated CD4+ T cells. This person's SARS-CoV-2 infection, confirmed by PCR, occurred between March and December 2020. Each culture had half its medium swapped for IL-2 medium on days 3 and 7. Trimming cost V 8 bases and J 2 bases, with 10 bases left between them. Germline values: CDR1 SNHLY, CDR2 FYNNEI. The CDR3 length is 13 residues. This sequence joins TRBV2 and TRBJ2-1; D gene ambiguous. This clonotype was obtained from a human donor who had a prior SARS-CoV-2 infection. The starting material was CD4+ T cells from PBMCs cultured with a peptide pool, obtained before COVID-19 vaccination. CDR3 bases: TGTGCCAGCTGTGCAAAAACCTACAATGAGCAGTTCTTC. This encodes CASCAKTYNEQFF. Full variable domain (remainder filled in from reference TRBV2 and TRBJ2-1): EPEVTQTPSHQVTQMGQEVILRCVPISNHLYFYWYRQILGQKVEFLVSFYNNEISEKSEIFDDQFSVERPDGSNFTLKIRSTKLEDSAMYFCASCAKTYNEQFFGPGTRLTVL.